This T cell receptor (beta chain) appears in the sequencing data of a study of CD8 T cells in Susac syndrome. This CDR3 contains 16 residues. Germline lookup yields CDR1 SGHDT and CDR2 YYEEEE. The V gene end was trimmed by 4 bases and the J gene end by 4 bases; junction bases not matched to a gene: 9. Roughly 0.45 to 1 ug RNA was reverse transcribed with random hexamers. Amplification of TCR beta CDR3 spanned 54 Vbeta and 13 Jbeta via immunoSEQ multiplex PCR. TCRdb used MiXCR to reprocess the immunoSEQ multiplex PCR reads, holding one entry per CDR3 protein. The sample has over 140,000 distinct CDR3 sequences, 95% seen once. Sequencing of TCR beta was performed on blood CD8+ T cells and on blood CD4+ T cells. Negative isolation yielded CD8+ and CD4+ T cells; FACS enriched TEMRA cells.

V gene TRBV5-6 combines with J gene TRBJ2-3, with 10 bases fitting TRBD2. This sequence was found in a human donor with Susac syndrome. Material: CD4+ T cells from PBMCs. CDR3 coding DNA: TGTGCCAGCAGCCAACAAATAAGCGGGGGGGCAGATACGCAGTATTTT. Translation: CASSQQISGGADTQYF.